This record looks at one T cell receptor (beta chain) sequence and its context. The antigen is not known. The PCR used 60 Vbeta and 13 Jbeta primers. Clones were sequenced by immunoSEQ multiplex PCR, and TCRdb holds only the in-frame ones, with some missing. The table lists approximately 210,000 clones, approximately 87% of them singletons. This entry comes from a study of cytomegalovirus exposure and HLA in healthy donors. Study-level points and caveats: A later analysis showed TCR association rates differing by HLA locus, peaking at DRB1 and lowest at HLA-C.

With 4 bases clipped from V and 0 bases from J, the junction kept 14 bases outside the gene matches. Germline V CDR1 and CDR2: MNHEY, SMNVEV (reference sequence). The CDR3 is made up of 19 amino acids. The rearrangement links TRBV27 to TRBJ2-4; 8 bases match TRBD1. This receptor was identified in a man aged 25-40 years in good health and CMV-seronegative. The sequenced sample consisted of PBMCs. The CDR3 sequence is CASSSGPSRTGLAKNIQYF. CDR3 coding DNA: TGTGCCAGCAGTTCGGGGCCCTCTCGGACAGGGCTAGCCAAAAACATTCAGTACTTC.